Shown below are 9 T cell receptor beta chains from a single sample sequenced in a study of shared clonotypes between healthy human individuals. Sequenced by immunoSEQ multiplex PCR; TCRdb stores in-frame clones only, minus some. Of 600,000 or so clones in the sample, nearly 98% were seen once. The naive CD8 population came from CD45RO-negative cells selected for CCR7, without terminally differentiated effector memory CD45RA+ cells. Sequenced: naive CD8+ T cells sorted from blood. The receptors originated from a man aged 25 to 40 in good health.

The chain recombines TRBV27 with TRBJ2-2; tentatively, D is TRBD1 (6 bases). Per the germline V gene, CDR1 is MNHEY and CDR2 is SMNVEV (reference sequence). This CDR3 region has 15 residues. Trimming stripped 6 bases from V and 2 bases from J, with 13 bases between. CDR3 region: CASSPWDTNTGELFF. The CDR3 coding sequence is TGTGCCAGCAGCCCGTGGGACACCAACACCGGGGAGCTGTTTTTT.

The chain recombines TRBV6-5 with TRBJ1-1; D is undetermined. CDR3 length equals 13 residues. Germline V gene data show CDR1 as MNHEY and CDR2 as SVGAGI. Trimming left V 5 bases short and J 1 base short, with 8 bases between. The CDR3 coding sequence is TGTGCCAGCAGTATAATTCAGAACACTGAAGCTTTCTTT. This codes for CASSIIQNTEAFF.

This chain links TRBV7-2 with TRBJ1-1, with a possible D match to TRBD1 (5 bases). The CDR3 has 16 residues. The V gene's germline CDR1 is SGHTA and CDR2 FQGNSA. The V end was cut by 1 base, the J end by 4 bases, with 16 bases between. CDR3 amino acids: CASSLGGAGDGTEAFF. The CDR3 nucleotides are TGTGCCAGCAGCTTAGGCGGGGCGGGGGATGGCACTGAAGCTTTCTTT. The full variable domain, rest sourced from reference TRBV7-2 and TRBJ1-1, is GAGVSQSPSNKVTEKGKDVELRCDPISGHTALYWYRQSLGQGLEFLIYFQGNSAPDKSGLPSDRFSAERTGGSVSTLTIQRTQQEDSAVYLCASSLGGAGDGTEAFFGQGTRLTVV.

CDR3 DNA sequence: TGTGCCAGCAGCGTAGAACAGTTCCAAGAGACCCAGTACTTC. It codes for CASSVEQFQETQYF. The J gene is TRBJ2-5, the V gene TRBV9; D not resolved. The V gene's germline CDR1 is SGDLS and CDR2 YYNGEE. CDR3 length: 14 residues. V gave up 0 bases and J gave up 1 base, with 7 bases separating them.

The chain carries TRBV11-2 and TRBJ2-1; D is ambiguous. This CDR3 region has 13 residues. Trimming shortened V by 5 bases and J by 7 bases, and 12 bases separated the two germline ends. Germline V gene data show CDR1 as SGHAT and CDR2 as FQNNGV. CDR3 nucleotide sequence: TGTGCCAGCAGCCCCCTAGTCCGGAATGAGCAGTTCTTC. Amino acid sequence: CASSPLVRNEQFF.

J is TRBJ2-5 and V is TRBV7-9, with D maybe TRBD2 (5 bases). Germline V gene sequence: CDR1 SEHNR, CDR2 FQNEAQ (reference sequence). The V end was cut by 5 bases, the J end by 5 bases, with 15 bases between. The CDR3 spans 14 residues. The CDR3 bases are TGTGCCAGCAGCCTGACGGGAAGTGGGGAGACCCAGTACTTC. Translating gives CASSLTGSGETQYF.

This sequence joins TRBV18 and TRBJ1-1; 7 positions match TRBD1. Trimming at V came to 3 bases and at J to 3 bases, leaving 4 bases not matched to a gene. CDR1 is KGHSH, CDR2 LQKENI, per germline. The CDR3 extends over 14 amino acids. CDR3 in amino acids: CASSPGQRDTEAFF. The CDR3, as DNA: TGTGCCAGCTCACCGGGACAGCGGGACACTGAAGCTTTCTTT. The full variable domain, rest sourced from reference TRBV18 and TRBJ1-1, is NAGVMQNPRHLVRRRGQEARLRCSPMKGHSHVYWYRQLPEEGLKFMVYLQKENIIDESGMPKERFSAEFPKEGPSILRIQQVVRGDSAAYFCASSPGQRDTEAFFGQGTRLTVV.

The chain joins TRBV5-1 to TRBJ2-7, with a weak D call TRBD2 (6 bases). The CDR3 is 13 residues long. Trimming took 4 bases from V and 1 from J, leaving 9 bases between them. Germline assignment: CDR1 SGHRS and CDR2 YFSETQ. CDR3 sequence reads: CASSLAQSYEQYF. CDR3 DNA sequence: TGCGCCAGCAGCCTAGCGCAATCCTACGAGCAGTACTTC.

A single count supports this clone. V is TRBV5-4 and J is TRBJ2-7, with D perhaps assigned TRBD1 or TRBD2 (5 bases each). Per the germline V gene, CDR1 is SGHNT and CDR2 is YYREEE (reference sequence). The CDR3 extends over 14 amino acids. V lost 1 base to trimming and J lost 1 base, with 9 bases between them. The CDR3 is CASSLRGESYEQYF. For the CDR3, the DNA is TGTGCCAGCAGCTTGAGAGGGGAGTCCTACGAGCAGTACTTC. Together with reference TRBV5-4 and TRBJ2-7, the CDR3 gives the full variable domain: ETGVTQSPTHLIKTRGQQVTLRCSSQSGHNTVSWYQQALGQGPQFIFQYYREEENGRGNFPPRFSGLQFPNYSSELNVNALELDDSALYLCASSLRGESYEQYFGPGTRLTVT.